Shown below are 27 T cell receptor beta chains from a single sample sequenced in a study of T-cell memory formation after mild COVID-19. TCRdb re-analysed the 5' RACE reads in MiXCR, keeping a single row per CDR3 protein. The profile shows about 400,000 distinct CDR3 sequences, under 25% of them singletons. The specimen sequenced was PBMCs or a T cell subset sorted from them (not recorded which). Receptors were obtained from an adult woman who had mild COVID-19 (a few samples of this study predate the infection). Cell type and time point are not known.

The V call is TRBV3-1, the J call TRBJ1-1, with D maybe TRBD1 (5 bases). The germline V and J ends were trimmed by 3 bases and 1 base, with 15 bases remaining between them. The CDR3 is made up of 16 amino acids. Germline V gene data show CDR1 as LGHDT and CDR2 as YNNKEL (reference sequence). The CDR3 spells CASSHRSGISNTEAFF. Here the CDR3 DNA reads TGTGCCAGCAGCCACCGATCAGGGATATCGAACACTGAAGCTTTCTTT.

This chain joins TRBV10-3 and TRBJ2-3; 8 nucleotides align to TRBD1. From germline, CDR1 is ENHRY and CDR2 SYGVKD. V gave up 11 bases and J gave up 5 bases; unmatched junction bases: 18. The CDR3 length is 16 residues. The CDR3 sequence: CAPRSGADRVGDTQYF. CDR3 DNA sequence: TGTGCCCCCCGGTCAGGGGCGGACAGGGTTGGAGATACGCAGTATTTT.

This clonotype appeared a few times. The chain joins TRBV6-5 to TRBJ2-7, with 10 bases aligning to TRBD1. The CDR3 sequence is 15 residues long. V lost 5 bases to trimming and J lost 3 bases; unmatched junction nucleotides: 7. CDR1 and CDR2 from the germline V gene are MNHEY and SVGAGI. CDR3 coding DNA: TGTGCCAGCAGTCCCGTGAGGACAGGGGGCTACGAGCAGTACTTC. Encoded protein: CASSPVRTGGYEQYF.

The V gene is TRBV7-6, the J gene TRBJ2-1, with 10 bases identical to TRBD1. From germline, CDR1 is SGHVS and CDR2 FNYEAQ. The CDR3 has 17 amino acids. The J segment lost 6 bases and the V segment lost 3 bases, leaving 11 bases of the junction unmatched. CDR3: CASSFTGSGTGVNEQFF. The DNA for the CDR3 is TGTGCCAGCAGCTTCACCGGTTCCGGGACAGGGGTCAATGAGCAGTTCTTC.

V is TRBV15 and J is TRBJ1-1; no clear D. The CDR3 is made up of 15 amino acids. CDR1 and CDR2 from the germline V gene are LNHNV and YYDKDF (reference sequence). V lost 0 bases and J lost 1, with 9 bases in between. DNA of the CDR3: TGTGCCACCAGCAGAGACGATTGGGGGAACACTGAAGCTTTCTTT. It specifies CATSRDDWGNTEAFF.

The V gene is TRBV9, the J gene TRBJ2-1; 9 bases are shared with TRBD2. V trimming: 3 bases; J trimming: 6 bases; junction bases outside the gene matches: 4. The CDR3 sequence is 14 residues long. Germline-derived CDR1 and CDR2 are SGDLS and YYNGEE. The CDR3 sequence: CASSARGLANEQFF. For the CDR3, the DNA is TGTGCCAGCAGCGCGAGGGGACTAGCCAATGAGCAGTTCTTC.

The chain combines TRBV24-1 with TRBJ1-5, with TRBD1 identical over 8 bases. The CDR3 runs to 15 residues. Germline values: CDR1 KGHDR, CDR2 SFDVKD. V shed 4 bases, J shed 3 bases, and the junction held 4 bases outside the gene matches. The CDR3 protein is CATSDPDRDNQPQHF. The CDR3 DNA reads as TGTGCCACCAGTGACCCGGACAGGGACAATCAGCCCCAGCATTTT.

The chain couples TRBV30 to TRBJ2-7; the D gene is possibly TRBD2 (5 bases). CDR1 is GTSNPN, CDR2 SVGIG, per germline (reference sequence). V lost 3 bases and J lost 2, with 8 bases in between. The CDR3 covers 12 residues. The CDR3 nucleotides are TGTGCCTGGAGGGACTTGCCCTACGAGCAGTACTTC. This gives the protein CAWRDLPYEQYF.

This clonotype came up a few times. The gene calls are TRBV29-1 and TRBJ1-4, with 8 bases aligning to TRBD1. With V trimmed by 0 bases and J by 6 bases, 9 bases remained unmatched. Germline CDR1 SQVTM, CDR2 ANQGSEA. The CDR3 is made up of 16 amino acids. The CDR3 sequence is CSVEDTRGQDYEKLFF. Here the CDR3 DNA reads TGCAGCGTTGAAGATACGCGGGGACAGGATTATGAAAAACTGTTTTTT.

The gene calls are TRBV5-6 and TRBJ2-2, with unresolved D. Germline V gene data show CDR1 as SGHDT and CDR2 as YYEEEE. Trimming shortened V by 4 bases and J by 5 bases, and 9 bases separated the two germline ends. The CDR3 loop spans 13 amino acids. The CDR3 nucleotides are TGTGCCAGCAGCAATAGTCCGACCGGGGAGCTGTTTTTT. Its translation is CASSNSPTGELFF.

A few counts support this clonotype. This chain joins TRBV5-1 and TRBJ1-2; 7 bases are a match to TRBD1. CDR3 length: 15 amino acids. Germline V gene sequence: CDR1 SGHRS, CDR2 YFSETQ. With V trimmed by 3 bases and J by 3 bases, 8 bases remained unmatched. The CDR3 loop is CASSYGTTGYYGYTF. As DNA, the CDR3 is TGCGCCAGCAGCTATGGGACGACAGGGTACTATGGCTACACCTTC.

The chain joins TRBV5-1 to TRBJ2-2, with D maybe TRBD2 (6 bases). This CDR3 spans 15 amino acids. V was shortened by 0 bases and J by 1 base, with 7 bases between the two germline ends. Germline-derived CDR1 and CDR2 are SGHRS and YFSETQ. CDR3 protein: CASSLGGVNTGELFF. The CDR3 DNA reads TGCGCCAGCAGCTTGGGCGGGGTGAACACCGGGGAGCTGTTTTTT.

The sample holds a few counts of this clonotype. The genes are TRBV30 and TRBJ2-5, with D possibly matching TRBD2 (6 bases). CDR1 and CDR2 (germline): GTSNPN, SVGIG (reference sequence). Deletions cut 8 bases from V and 1 base from J, with 11 bases between. This CDR3 spans 12 amino acids. The CDR3 nucleotides are TGTGCCGTCGCCGGGGGCCAAGAGACCCAGTACTTC. Translation gives CAVAGGQETQYF.

The chain recombines TRBV12-3 or TRBV12-4 with TRBJ1-4; possibly TRBD1 for D (6 bases). The CDR3 covers 14 residues. V lost 3 bases and J lost 7, with 12 bases in between. The CDR3 DNA sequence: TGTGCCAGCAGTTTTGGGGGGGCTGGTGAAAAACTGTTTTTT. This translates into CASSFGGAGEKLFF.

This rearrangement joins TRBV7-9 to TRBJ2-6, with TRBD1 matching 9 bases. The V gene's germline CDR1 is SEHNR and CDR2 FQNEAQ (reference sequence). The CDR3 runs to 16 residues. Trimming took 4 bases from V and 4 from J; bases not matched to a gene: 5. DNA of the CDR3: TGTGCCAGCAGCTCCACAGGGGGCTCAGGGGCCAACGTCCTGACTTTC. Translation: CASSSTGGSGANVLTF.

The chain links TRBV12-3 or TRBV12-4 to TRBJ2-3; 11 positions agree with TRBD2. V lost 4 bases to trimming and J lost 3 bases; unmatched junction nucleotides: 6. This CDR3 region has 16 residues. The CDR3 region is CASSSHRTSGTDTQYF. DNA of the CDR3: TGTGCCAGCAGTTCCCATCGGACTAGCGGGACAGATACGCAGTATTTT.

V usage is TRBV7-3 and J usage is TRBJ1-1, with D tentatively TRBD1 (6 bases). Trimming pared 5 bases from V and 4 bases from J, leaving 14 bases between. This CDR3 spans 14 amino acids. CDR1 and CDR2 (germline): SGHTA, FQGTGA. The chain's CDR3 is CASSAVGQSTEAFF. The CDR3 bases are TGTGCCAGCAGCGCGGTGGGACAATCCACTGAAGCTTTCTTT.

The genes are TRBV27 and TRBJ1-1; no clear D gene. The CDR3 runs to 14 residues. The germline V gene has CDR1 MNHEY and CDR2 SMNVEV (reference sequence). The V end lost 0 bases, the J end lost 10 bases, and 15 bases lay between the germline ends. The CDR3 bases are TGTGCCAGCAGTTTATCGATGGCGGCTTTGGTAGCTTTCTTT. It codes for CASSLSMAALVAFF.

This chain connects TRBV7-2 to TRBJ2-7; 8 bases fit TRBD2. The CDR3 totals 13 residues. CDR1 is SGHTA, CDR2 FQGNSA, per germline. Trimming at V came to 5 bases and at J to 3 bases, leaving 3 bases not matched to a gene. The CDR3 DNA reads TGTGCCAGCAGCACCACTAGCGGCTACGAGCAGTACTTC. Encoded protein: CASSTTSGYEQYF.

This clonotype has only a few counts. The V call is TRBV20-1, the J call TRBJ2-7; 7 nucleotides line up with TRBD2. Germline assignment: CDR1 DFQATT and CDR2 SNEGSKA (reference sequence). V dropped 3 bases and J dropped 2; count of bases not matched to a gene: 13. The CDR3 extends over 16 amino acids. The chain's CDR3 is CSASKGLAAAAYEQYF. The CDR3 nucleotides read TGCAGTGCTAGTAAAGGGCTAGCGGCAGCCGCCTACGAGCAGTACTTC.

In this sample, this clonotype turned up many times. This chain links TRBV29-1 with TRBJ2-7, with 7 nucleotides matching TRBD2. Looked up from germline, CDR1 is SQVTM and CDR2 is ANQGSEA. V was pared by 2 bases and J by 9 bases, with 4 bases of the junction left unmatched. The CDR3 consists of 11 residues. The CDR3 loop reads CSVESGKRQYF. The CDR3 DNA sequence: TGCAGCGTTGAAAGCGGGAAACGGCAGTACTTC.

This clonotype has only a few counts. The chain is built from TRBV9 and TRBJ2-2, with 9 bases lining up with TRBD2. V lost 1 base to trimming and J lost 5 bases; unmatched junction nucleotides: 3. CDR1 and CDR2 (germline): SGDLS, YYNGEE. The CDR3 has 15 residues. In nucleotides, the CDR3 is TGTGCCAGCAGCGTAATGGCGGGGGGGACCGGGGAGCTGTTTTTT. Its translation is CASSVMAGGTGELFF.

This clonotype showed up just a few times. The rearrangement uses TRBV20-1 and TRBJ1-2, with D uncertain. Germline lookup yields CDR1 DFQATT and CDR2 SNEGSKA (reference sequence). V gave up 6 bases and J gave up 4 bases, with 15 bases separating them. This CDR3 is 13 amino acids long. DNA of the CDR3: TGCAGTGCCCGAGGTGAGGTCAGCTATGGCTACACCTTC. This translates into CSARGEVSYGYTF.

The chain joins TRBV5-1 to TRBJ2-7, with 7 bases fitting TRBD1. This CDR3 contains 15 residues. With 2 bases clipped from V and 0 bases from J, the junction kept 5 bases outside the gene matches. Germline CDR1 SGHRS, CDR2 YFSETQ. The CDR3 is CASSFNRGFSYEQYF. Written as DNA, the CDR3 is TGCGCCAGCAGCTTCAACAGGGGTTTCTCCTACGAGCAGTACTTC.

The chain employs TRBV11-2 and TRBJ1-5, with TRBD1 identical over 8 bases. The V and J ends lost 4 bases and 5 bases, in that order; junction bases with no gene match: 7. The CDR3 runs 15 residues. The V gene's germline CDR1 is SGHAT and CDR2 FQNNGV. The CDR3 sequence is CASSSGQGSYQPQHF. The CDR3 coding sequence is TGTGCCAGCAGCTCCGGACAGGGATCATATCAGCCCCAGCATTTT.

The rearrangement uses TRBV20-1 and TRBJ2-1; perhaps TRBD2 as D (5 bases). Germline CDR1 DFQATT, CDR2 SNEGSKA (reference sequence). V was cut by 7 bases and J by 7 bases, with 14 bases left in between. This CDR3 is 12 amino acids long. For the CDR3, the DNA is TGCAGTGTGGTGGGCAGAGGGAATGAGCAGTTCTTC. Translation: CSVVGRGNEQFF.

CDR3 region: CASSLAGLAGGARDTQYF. In DNA, the CDR3 is TGTGCCAGCAGCTTAGCCGGACTAGCGGGAGGGGCCAGGGATACGCAGTATTTT. The chain uses TRBV7-6 and TRBJ2-3; 15 nucleotides match TRBD2. The CDR3 runs 18 residues. Germline lookup yields CDR1 SGHVS and CDR2 FNYEAQ. Trimming took 0 bases from V and 6 from J; bases not matched to a gene: 7.